Shown below are 8 T cell receptor beta chains from a single sample sequenced in a study of T cell responses to AZD1222 COVID-19 vaccine. Assay: immunoSEQ multiplex PCR; the TCRdb copy retains only in-frame clones and omits some. The data contain fewer than 75,000 clones, about 85% of them singletons. Sequences were derived from peripheral blood, sampled on day 0 of AZD1222 vaccination. Receptor source: an adult in good health.

As DNA, the CDR3 is TGTGCCAGCAGCCCGAGGGAGAACTACAATGAGCAGTTCTTC. This sequence encodes CASSPRENYNEQFF. This rearrangement joins TRBV11-1 to TRBJ2-1; D possibly corresponds to TRBD2 (5 bases). V lost 5 bases and J lost 3, with 11 bases in between. CDR1 SGHAT and CDR2 FQDESV come from the germline V gene (reference sequence). CDR3 size: 14 residues. The full variable domain, completed using reference TRBV11-1 and TRBJ2-1, is EAEVAQSPRYKITEKSQAVAFWCDPISGHATLYWYRQILGQGPELLVQFQDESVVDDSQLPKDRFSAERLKGVDSTLKIQPAELGDSAMYLCASSPRENYNEQFFGPGTRLTVL.

The chain has TRBV5-4 and TRBJ1-1; D not certain. V was clipped by 4 bases and J by 1 base, with 8 bases between them. The CDR3 is 13 amino acids. CDR1 SGHNT and CDR2 YYREEE come from the germline V gene (reference sequence). The CDR3 sequence: CASSLDPNTEAFF. CDR3 DNA: TGTGCCAGCAGCCTGGATCCGAACACTGAAGCTTTCTTT.

In the case of this clone: One end of the junction does not line up with germline, which may come from a read error. The chain combines TRBV29-1 with TRBJ1-2, with a tentative D call TRBD1 (6 bases). The CDR3 spans 12 residues. Germline assignment: CDR1 SQVTM and CDR2 ANQGSEA. CDR3 bases: TGCAGCGTGGAAGGGGGGAGATATGGCTACACCTTC. Encoded protein: CSVEGGRYGYTF.

The rearrangement uses TRBV5-5 and TRBJ1-4, with D hard to call. Germline CDR1 and CDR2: SGHKS and YYEKEE (reference sequence). There are 19 residues in the CDR3. Trimming cost V 4 bases and J 7 bases, with 29 bases left between them. DNA of the CDR3: TGTGCCAGCAGCCACACGGTTCCGGGCCCCGGGAAGCGAGGTGAAAAACTGTTTTTT. Translating gives CASSHTVPGPGKRGEKLFF.

This clone was picked up one time. The rearrangement uses TRBV9 and TRBJ1-5; 10 bases match TRBD1. The V gene end was trimmed by 0 bases and the J gene end by 3 bases; junction bases not matched to a gene: 9. Germline V gene sequence: CDR1 SGDLS, CDR2 YYNGEE. This CDR3 contains 18 residues. The CDR3 region is CASSVDPGTGANNQPQHF. Here the CDR3 DNA reads TGTGCCAGCAGCGTAGACCCCGGGACAGGGGCTAACAATCAGCCCCAGCATTTT.

The CDR3 sequence: CASSVSGLPETQYF. CDR3 bases: TGTGCCAGCTCCGTCTCGGGACTGCCGGAGACCCAGTACTTC. The rearrangement joins TRBV7-8 to TRBJ2-5, with D possibly matching TRBD2 (6 bases). V was cut by 8 bases and J by 5 bases, with 18 bases left in between. The length of the CDR3 is 14 residues. Germline V gene sequence: CDR1 SGHVS, CDR2 FQNEAQ.

The V call is TRBV4-1, the J call TRBJ2-5; 10 nucleotides agree with TRBD2. Germline trimming cut 3 bases from V and 1 base from J; bases unmatched to any gene: 14. Germline lookup yields CDR1 MGHRA and CDR2 YSYEKL. This CDR3 has 19 residues. CDR3 in DNA: TGCGCCAGCAGCCAGTATCCTCTTGGGACTAGCGTTCCCCAAGAGACCCAGTACTTC. Amino acid sequence: CASSQYPLGTSVPQETQYF.

This clone was detected only a few times. The gene calls are TRBV7-2 and TRBJ1-1; D not certain. The CDR3 contains 14 residues. From germline, CDR1 is SGHTA and CDR2 FQGNSA. Trimming removed 2 bases at V and 5 bases at J, with 12 bases between. The DNA of the CDR3 is TGTGCCAGCAGCTTAAGGTGGGGTGGGACTGAAGCTTTCTTT. Translating it yields CASSLRWGGTEAFF.